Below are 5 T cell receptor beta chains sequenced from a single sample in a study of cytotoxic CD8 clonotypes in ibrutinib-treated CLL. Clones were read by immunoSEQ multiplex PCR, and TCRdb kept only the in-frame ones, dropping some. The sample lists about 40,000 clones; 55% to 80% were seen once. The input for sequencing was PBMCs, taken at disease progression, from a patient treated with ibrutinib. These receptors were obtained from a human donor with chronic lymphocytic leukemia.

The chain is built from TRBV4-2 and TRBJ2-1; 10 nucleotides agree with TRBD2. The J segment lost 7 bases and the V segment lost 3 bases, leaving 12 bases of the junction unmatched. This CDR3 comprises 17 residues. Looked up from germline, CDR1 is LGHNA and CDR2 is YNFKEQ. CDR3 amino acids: CASSQSPPSGSGNEQFF. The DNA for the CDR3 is TGTGCCAGCAGCCAGAGTCCGCCTAGCGGGAGTGGGAATGAGCAGTTCTTC.

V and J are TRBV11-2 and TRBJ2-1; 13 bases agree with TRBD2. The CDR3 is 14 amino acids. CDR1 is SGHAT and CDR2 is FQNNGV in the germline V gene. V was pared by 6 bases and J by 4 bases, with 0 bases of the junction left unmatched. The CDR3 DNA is TGTGCCAGCAGACTAGCGGGAGGGTACAATGAGCAGTTCTTC. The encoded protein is CASRLAGGYNEQFF.

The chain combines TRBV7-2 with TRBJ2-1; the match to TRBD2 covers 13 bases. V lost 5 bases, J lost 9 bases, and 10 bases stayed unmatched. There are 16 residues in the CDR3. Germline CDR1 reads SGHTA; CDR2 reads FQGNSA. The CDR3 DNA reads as TGTGCCAGCAGCGCGGCGGGACTAGCGGGACTTGGTGAGCAGTTCTTC. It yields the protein CASSAAGLAGLGEQFF.

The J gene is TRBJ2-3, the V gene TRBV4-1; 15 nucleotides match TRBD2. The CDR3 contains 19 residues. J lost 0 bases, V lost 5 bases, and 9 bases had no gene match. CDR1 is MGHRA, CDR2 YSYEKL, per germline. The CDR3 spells CASSFPGLAGGGSTDTQYF. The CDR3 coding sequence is TGCGCCAGCAGCTTCCCGGGACTAGCGGGAGGAGGTAGCACAGATACGCAGTATTTT.

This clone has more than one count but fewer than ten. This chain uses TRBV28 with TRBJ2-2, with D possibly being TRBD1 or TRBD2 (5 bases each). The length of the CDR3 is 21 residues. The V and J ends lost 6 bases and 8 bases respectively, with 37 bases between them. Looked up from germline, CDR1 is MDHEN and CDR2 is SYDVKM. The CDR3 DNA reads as TGTGCCAGCAGACCCGTTCGACAGACAGCGGACCCTAGGGTGTCTCGGGGGGAGCTGTTTTTT. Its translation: CASRPVRQTADPRVSRGELFF. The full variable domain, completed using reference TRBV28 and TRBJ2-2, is DVKVTQSSRYLVKRTGEKVFLECVQDMDHENMFWYRQDPGLGLRLIYFSYDVKMKEKGDIPEGYSVSREKKERFSLILESASTNQTSMYLCASRPVRQTADPRVSRGELFFGEGSRLTVL.